The 10 T cell receptor beta chains reported below all come from one sample, sequenced in a study of shared clonotypes between healthy human individuals. The data were produced by immunoSEQ multiplex PCR, yet TCRdb's version contains in-frame clones alone and is incomplete. Among under 600,000 clones listed, roughly 98% were seen once. Naive CD8 populations comprised CD45RO-negative cells positively selected for CCR7, excluding terminally differentiated effector memory CD45RA+ cells. Sample: naive CD8+ T cells sorted from blood. All receptors derive from a man aged 25 to 40 in good health.

The chain recombines TRBV28 with TRBJ2-3; 7 nucleotides align to TRBD2. Germline lookup yields CDR1 MDHEN and CDR2 SYDVKM. J gave up 6 bases and V 3 bases, and 6 bases lay outside the gene matches. The CDR3 has 14 residues. This CDR3 is CASSFTGEGDTQYF. The CDR3 nucleotides read TGTGCCAGCAGTTTCACGGGGGAGGGGGATACGCAGTATTTT.

This clone was seen a single time. The J gene is TRBJ2-1, the V gene TRBV5-4; 9 bases map to TRBD2. Germline assignment: CDR1 SGHNT and CDR2 YYREEE (reference sequence). The J segment lost 6 bases and the V segment lost 3 bases, leaving 7 bases of the junction unmatched. The CDR3 is 15 amino acids. CDR3 in DNA: TGTGCCAGCAGCTCGGGACTAGCTACTGGCAATGAGCAGTTCTTC. Residues: CASSSGLATGNEQFF.

The chain couples TRBV27 to TRBJ2-5; no clear D. The V gene lost 3 bases and the J gene lost 2 bases, with 7 bases spanning the gap. The germline V gene has CDR1 MNHEY and CDR2 SMNVEV (reference sequence). There are 13 residues in the CDR3. CDR3 region: CASSLAVQETQYF. The CDR3 nucleotides are TGTGCCAGCAGTTTGGCAGTGCAAGAGACCCAGTACTTC.

This rearrangement joins TRBV11-2 to TRBJ2-1; 7 bases fit TRBD2. Germline V gene sequence: CDR1 SGHAT, CDR2 FQNNGV. With 1 base clipped from V and 9 bases from J, the junction kept 15 bases outside the gene matches. CDR3 length: 17 residues. DNA of the CDR3: TGTGCCAGCAGCTTAGGAGGGTTGGCGGGAGCTGTAAGTGAGCAGTTCTTC. This codes for CASSLGGLAGAVSEQFF.

The chain links TRBV5-4 to TRBJ2-1; 11 nucleotides align to TRBD2. V lost 0 bases, J lost 12 bases, and 8 bases stayed unmatched. This CDR3 region has 15 residues. Germline loops: CDR1 SGHNT, CDR2 YYREEE (reference sequence). Here the CDR3 reads CASSLAGTSGPGQFF. In DNA, the CDR3 is TGTGCCAGCAGCTTGGCCGGGACTAGCGGCCCAGGGCAGTTCTTC. Full variable domain (missing parts from reference TRBV5-4 and TRBJ2-1): ETGVTQSPTHLIKTRGQQVTLRCSSQSGHNTVSWYQQALGQGPQFIFQYYREEENGRGNFPPRFSGLQFPNYSSELNVNALELDDSALYLCASSLAGTSGPGQFFGPGTRLTVL.

The table lists this clone with a few counts. The chain carries TRBV5-1 and TRBJ2-4; 9 bases align to TRBD1. The trim removed 3 bases at V and 2 bases at J, leaving 6 bases unmatched. The CDR3 has 16 amino acids. Germline CDR1 SGHRS, CDR2 YFSETQ. This chain's CDR3 is CASSWGQGDPKNIQYF. The CDR3 region has the DNA TGCGCCAGCAGCTGGGGACAGGGCGATCCCAAAAACATTCAGTACTTC.

The gene calls are TRBV7-6 and TRBJ2-2; D call uncertain. V shed 6 bases and J shed 5 bases, with 7 bases lying between them. This CDR3 spans 12 amino acids. Germline loops: CDR1 SGHVS, CDR2 FNYEAQ. The CDR3 DNA sequence: TGTGCCAGCAGTGGTTGGACCGGGGAGCTGTTTTTT. It yields the protein CASSGWTGELFF. Variable domain in full (rest from reference TRBV7-6 and TRBJ2-2): GAGVSQSPRYKVTKRGQDVALRCDPISGHVSLYWYRQALGQGPEFLTYFNYEAQQDKSGLPNDRFSAERPEGSISTLTIQRTEQRDSAMYRCASSGWTGELFFGEGSRLTVL.

J is TRBJ2-1 and V is TRBV19; 7 bases match TRBD2. Trimming took 1 base from V and 8 from J; bases not matched to a gene: 8. CDR3 length: 15 amino acids. Germline lookup yields CDR1 LNHDA and CDR2 SQIVND (reference sequence). The CDR3 reads CASSIAASGYDEQFF. DNA for the CDR3: TGTGCCAGTAGTATAGCTGCTAGCGGCTATGATGAGCAGTTCTTC.

This chain links TRBV11-2 with TRBJ1-3; no definite D call. Trimming stripped 1 base from V and 0 bases from J, with 7 bases between. The CDR3 spans 15 residues. Germline-derived CDR1 and CDR2 are SGHAT and FQNNGV. Here the CDR3 reads CASSLVRSSGNTIYF. Written as DNA, the CDR3 is TGTGCCAGCAGCTTAGTACGGAGCTCTGGAAACACCATATATTTT.

The chain has TRBV29-1 and TRBJ2-7; D unclear. Looked up from germline, CDR1 is SQVTM and CDR2 is ANQGSEA. V was clipped by 4 bases and J by 2 bases, with 15 bases between them. CDR3 length: 14 residues. This chain's CDR3 is CSVVPETFTYEQYF. For the CDR3, the DNA is TGCAGCGTTGTACCCGAGACCTTCACCTACGAGCAGTACTTC.